The TCR beta chain under discussion was sequenced for a study of blood T cell repertoires in COVID-19. At the level of the study: T cells, B-cell-depleted T cells, or PBMCs provided the cDNA or gDNA that served as material.

Germline lookup yields CDR1 SEHNR and CDR2 FQNEAQ (reference sequence). J gave up 9 bases and V 6 bases, and 9 bases lay outside the gene matches. The CDR3 has 15 amino acids. The protocol was immunoSEQ multiplex PCR, while the TCRdb copy is restricted to in-frame clones and leaves out a portion. This table holds approximately 30,000 clones, over 80% found once. The chain is built from TRBV7-9 and TRBJ1-6, with 9 positions matching TRBD1. Sequencing was done on a sample of peripheral blood. The TCR comes from a human donor in a cohort sampled during active COVID-19. Here the CDR3 DNA reads TGTGCCAGCAGATATATTGGACAGGGGATTTCACCCCTCCACTTT. Its translation is CASRYIGQGISPLHF. Drawing the rest from reference TRBV7-9 and TRBJ1-6, the complete variable domain is DTGVSQNPRHKITKRGQNVTFRCDPISEHNRLYWYRQTLGQGPEFLTYFQNEAQLEKSRLLSDRFSAERPKGSFSTLEIQRTEQGDSAMYLCASRYIGQGISPLHFGNGTRLTVT.